These 8 T cell receptor beta chains were all obtained from the same sample, sequenced in a study of STAT5B mutations in CD4+ large granular lymphocyte leukemia. Profiling relied on immunoSEQ multiplex PCR, and the TCRdb table lists in-frame clones only, not all of them. This sample has tens of thousands of clones, with approximately 84% found just once. The sequenced sample was CD4+ T cells from blood buffy coats. These receptors were collected from a human donor in good health.

This chain links TRBV6-5 with TRBJ2-1, with 11 nucleotides matching TRBD2. The V segment lost 5 bases and the J segment 9 bases; nucleotides outside the gene matches: 6. Per germline, CDR1 MNHEY and CDR2 SVGAGI. The CDR3 is made up of 14 amino acids. The CDR3 loop is CASSTRTSGFEQFF. For the CDR3, the DNA is TGTGCCAGCAGTACGAGGACTAGCGGGTTTGAGCAGTTCTTC.

The chain combines TRBV5-1 with TRBJ2-7; tentative D call: TRBD2 (5 bases). V was trimmed by 2 bases and J by 4 bases, leaving 13 bases between them. Germline V gene lookup returns CDR1 SGHRS and CDR2 YFSETQ. The CDR3 is made up of 14 amino acids. This CDR3 reads CASSFDGVNYEQYF. CDR3 DNA sequence: TGCGCCAGCAGCTTTGACGGGGTTAATTACGAGCAGTACTTC.

This sequence joins TRBV9 and TRBJ2-1, with D perhaps matching TRBD1 (6 bases). CDR1 is SGDLS, CDR2 YYNGEE, per germline. This CDR3 contains 15 residues. V lost 2 bases and J 9 bases, leaving 18 bases between the germline ends. The CDR3 loop reads CASSVGDILLGEQFF. The CDR3 DNA reads TGTGCCAGCAGCGTGGGGGACATTCTCTTGGGTGAGCAGTTCTTC.

The gene calls are TRBV11-2 and TRBJ1-5; possible D gene TRBD1, 6 bases. The CDR3 sequence is 15 residues long. With 5 bases removed from V and 0 bases from J, the gap between germline ends came to 11 bases. Germline CDR1 SGHAT, CDR2 FQNNGV. Here the CDR3 reads CASSRGQNSNQPQHF. CDR3 bases: TGTGCCAGCAGCCGCGGACAGAATAGCAATCAGCCCCAGCATTTT.

The chain links TRBV7-2 to TRBJ2-5; 7 bases match TRBD1. The CDR3 sequence is 14 residues long. With V trimmed by 5 bases and J by 2 bases, 5 bases remained unmatched. From germline, CDR1 is SGHTA and CDR2 FQGNSA. For the CDR3, the DNA is TGTGCCAGCAGCGTAAGACAGGGACAAGAGACCCAGTACTTC. Amino acids: CASSVRQGQETQYF.

In this sample, this clone turned up once. J is TRBJ1-1 and V is TRBV25-1; D possibly corresponds to TRBD1 (5 bases). V was cut by 3 bases and J by 3 bases, with 14 bases left in between. Germline CDR1 reads MGHDK; CDR2 reads SYGVNS. The length of the CDR3 is 15 residues. The CDR3 coding sequence is TGTGCCAGCAGTGATGCCGCCAGGGCGGACACTGAAGCTTTCTTT. Translated: CASSDAARADTEAFF.

The genes are TRBV7-6 and TRBJ2-3; D is perhaps TRBD1 (6 bases). The germline CDR1 and CDR2 sequences are SGHVS and FNYEAQ. The V gene lost 4 bases and the J gene lost 0 bases, with 14 bases spanning the gap. CDR3 length: 16 amino acids. CDR3 in DNA: TGTGCCAGCAGCTCACGACAGGCACTTAGCACAGATACGCAGTATTTT. It encodes CASSSRQALSTDTQYF. Supplemented by reference TRBV7-6 and TRBJ2-3, the full variable domain reads GAGVSQSPRYKVTKRGQDVALRCDPISGHVSLYWYRQALGQGPEFLTYFNYEAQQDKSGLPNDRFSAERPEGSISTLTIQRTEQRDSAMYRCASSSRQALSTDTQYFGPGTRLTVL.

The rearrangement joins TRBV6-8 to TRBJ1-5; perhaps TRBD1 as D (6 bases). The V gene lost 4 bases and the J gene lost 1 base, with 11 bases spanning the gap. The CDR3 has 15 amino acids. Germline assignment: CDR1 MNHGY and CDR2 SAAAGT. CDR3 nucleotides: TGTGCCAGCAGTTCCGGGACACACAGCAATCAGCCCCAGCATTTT. It is translated as CASSSGTHSNQPQHF.